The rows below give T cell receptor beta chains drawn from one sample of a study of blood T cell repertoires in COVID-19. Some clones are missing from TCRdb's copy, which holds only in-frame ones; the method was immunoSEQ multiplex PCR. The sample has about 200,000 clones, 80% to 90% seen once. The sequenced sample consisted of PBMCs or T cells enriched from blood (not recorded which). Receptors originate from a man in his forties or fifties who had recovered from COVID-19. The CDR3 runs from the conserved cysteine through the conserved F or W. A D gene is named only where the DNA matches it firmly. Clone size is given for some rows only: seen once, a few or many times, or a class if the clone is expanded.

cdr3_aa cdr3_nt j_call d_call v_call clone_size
CASSPPGQVGPNTF TGTGCCAGCAGTCCACCCGGACAGGTCGGGCCCAACACCTTC TRBJ1-2 TRBD1 TRBV7-9 many
CASSLGTGSTKNIQYF TGTGCCAGCAGCTTAGGGACAGGGTCAACCAAAAACATTCAGTACTTC TRBJ2-4 TRBD1 TRBV7-2 once
CASSDPQGVRQPQHF TGTGCCAGCAGTGACCCACAGGGGGTAAGACAGCCCCAGCATTTT TRBJ1-5 TRBD1 TRBV2 NA
CASSGTGGADTQYF TGTGCCAGCAGCGGGACAGGGGGCGCAGATACGCAGTATTTT TRBJ2-3 TRBD1 TRBV6-2/TRBV6-3 many
CASSQSTSGRGWEQFF TGCGCCAGCAGCCAATCCACTAGCGGGAGAGGGTGGGAGCAGTTCTTC TRBJ2-1 TRBD2 TRBV4-3 NA
CASSFGAGNTEAFF TGTGCCAGCAGCTTTGGGGCCGGCAACACTGAAGCTTTCTTT TRBJ1-1 NA TRBV7-3 NA
CASSLTTGTGAYGYTF TGTGCCAGCAGCTTAACGACCGGGACAGGCGCATATGGCTACACCTTC TRBJ1-2 TRBD1 TRBV5-8 NA
CASRQSEDQPQHF TGTGCCAGCAGGCAGTCTGAGGATCAGCCCCAGCATTTT TRBJ1-5 NA TRBV28 NA
CASTPLRAGGRGDTQYF TGTGCCAGCACCCCTCTCAGGGCAGGGGGCAGGGGAGATACGCAGTATTTT TRBJ2-3 TRBD1 TRBV2 once
CASSLGADQPQHF TGTGCCAGCAGCTTAGGGGCCGATCAGCCCCAGCATTTT TRBJ1-5 NA TRBV11-1 NA
CASSYSGATPYNEQFF TGTGCCAGCAGTTACTCGGGGGCCACTCCGTACAATGAGCAGTTCTTC TRBJ2-1 NA TRBV6-2/TRBV6-3 NA
CASSLTTTGRDTQYF TGTGCCAGCAGCCTAACCACAACAGGGCGCGATACGCAGTATTTT TRBJ2-3 NA TRBV7-2 NA
CSASGQNYGYTF TGCAGTGCTAGTGGACAGAACTATGGCTACACCTTC TRBJ1-2 NA TRBV20-1 NA
CASSQDKTGSTQHF TGTGCCAGCAGCCAAGATAAGACAGGATCAACCCAGCATTTT TRBJ1-5 NA TRBV4-2 NA
CASSLDAGVPEAFF TGTGCCAGCAGCTTAGACGCAGGGGTACCTGAAGCTTTCTTT TRBJ1-1 NA TRBV7-9 NA
CASSLQNYGYTF TGCGCCAGCAGCTTACAGAACTATGGCTACACCTTC TRBJ1-2 NA TRBV5-1 once
CASSSDWDQPQHF TGTGCCAGCAGCTCGGACTGGGATCAGCCCCAGCATTTT TRBJ1-5 NA TRBV7-8 NA
CASSLGGQGTDTQYF TGTGCCAGCAGCTTAGGGGGACAGGGCACAGATACGCAGTATTTT TRBJ2-3 TRBD1 TRBV7-6 NA
CASIKQGMNTEAFF TGTGCCAGCATCAAACAGGGAATGAACACTGAAGCTTTCTTT TRBJ1-1 NA TRBV6-5 NA
CASSPGAENTQYF TGTGCCAGCAGCCCTGGGGCCGAGAACACGCAGTATTTT TRBJ2-3 NA TRBV7-9 NA
CASSRGTGRVNEQFF TGTGCCAGCAGTCGCGGGACAGGGAGGGTCAATGAGCAGTTCTTC TRBJ2-1 TRBD1 TRBV6-5 once
CASSIGLAGTYEQYF TGTGCCAGTAGTATAGGGCTAGCGGGAACCTACGAGCAGTACTTC TRBJ2-7 TRBD2 TRBV19 NA
CASSQLLIWSPLHF TGCGCCAGCAGCCAACTACTCATATGGTCTCCCCTCCACTTT TRBJ1-6 NA TRBV4-3 few
CASSRMGDQPQHF TGTGCCAGCAGTCGAATGGGCGATCAGCCCCAGCATTTT TRBJ1-5 NA TRBV9 NA
CASSVTGGTYGYTF TGTGCCAGCAGCGTAACAGGGGGGACCTATGGCTACACCTTC TRBJ1-2 TRBD1 TRBV9 few
CARSFYVYLTPYEQYF TGTGCCAGAAGCTTTTATGTCTATCTTACCCCCTACGAGCAGTACTTC TRBJ2-7 NA TRBV5-3 few
CASHGWTPAYEQYF TGTGCCAGCCACGGGTGGACACCCGCCTACGAGCAGTACTTC TRBJ2-7 NA TRBV28 NA
CASSGPGEKLFF TGTGCCAGCAGCGGACCAGGGGAAAAACTGTTTTTT TRBJ1-4 NA TRBV12-3/TRBV12-4 once
CASSVVGGASPLHF TGTGCCAGCAGCGTAGTAGGGGGAGCTTCACCCCTCCACTTT TRBJ1-6 NA TRBV9 NA
CASSFSSGRTDTQYF TGTGCCAGCAGCTTCTCTAGCGGGAGGACAGATACGCAGTATTTT TRBJ2-3 TRBD2 TRBV7-9 NA
CASSLGTDKMNTGELFF TGTGCCAGCAGCCTGGGGACAGACAAAATGAACACCGGGGAGCTGTTTTTT TRBJ2-2 TRBD1 TRBV11-3 NA
CASSQGTGSNQPQHF TGTGCCAGCAGCCAGGGGACAGGGAGCAATCAGCCCCAGCATTTT TRBJ1-5 TRBD1 TRBV3-1/TRBV3-2 NA
CASSYSSNEKLFF TGTGCCAGCAGTTACTCCTCTAATGAAAAACTGTTTTTT TRBJ1-4 NA TRBV6-2/TRBV6-3 NA
CASSVGRDQSDTQYF TGTGCCAGCAGCGTAGGGCGGGATCAGTCAGATACGCAGTATTTT TRBJ2-3 NA TRBV9 NA
CASSQDGLAYF TGTGCCAGCAGCCAAGACGGACTAGCATACTTC TRBJ2-4 TRBD2 TRBV3-1/TRBV3-2 NA
CASSRSGTGGEKLFF TGTGCCAGCAGCAGATCCGGGACAGGCGGTGAAAAACTGTTTTTT TRBJ1-4 TRBD1 TRBV13 few
CASTLRGSNSPLHF TGTGCCAGCACCCTGAGGGGGTCTAATTCACCCCTCCACTTT TRBJ1-6 NA TRBV5-4 NA
CATSRAVNTEAFF TGTGCCACCAGCAGAGCCGTGAACACTGAAGCTTTCTTT TRBJ1-1 NA TRBV15 NA
CASSPKGGQGSSYEQYF TGTGCCAGCTCACCAAAGGGGGGACAGGGAAGCTCCTACGAGCAGTACTTC TRBJ2-7 TRBD1 TRBV18 NA
CATTRGPRTDTQYF TGTGCCACCACCAGGGGGCCCCGCACAGATACGCAGTATTTT TRBJ2-3 TRBD1 TRBV28 NA
CASSFSSGSGPQHF TGTGCCAGCAGCTTTAGTTCAGGGTCGGGGCCCCAGCATTTT TRBJ1-5 NA TRBV7-2 once
CASSEDIDRPEAFF TGTGCCAGCAGTGAAGACATCGACAGACCTGAAGCTTTCTTT TRBJ1-1 NA TRBV2 NA